This is a list of T cell receptor beta chains from one sample in a study of T cell changes during pregnancy in multiple sclerosis. The method was immunoSEQ multiplex PCR; TCRdb's version includes in-frame clones alone and lacks a portion of them. The sample records 60,000 or so clones, about 92% being singletons. Sequences were derived from peripheral blood, sampled in the second trimester of pregnancy. These receptor sequences come from a female donor in good health, enrolled as a control in a pregnancy study. CDR3s include the opening cysteine and the closing phenylalanine or tryptophan. The order of the fields is clone size, J gene, V gene, CDR3 protein. A row's size may be missing; if present it is once, few, many or a size class.

clone_size: -
j_call: TRBJ2-1
v_call: TRBV19
cdr3_aa: CASSIGPRQGRTNEQFF

clone_size: -
j_call: TRBJ1-3
v_call: TRBV9
cdr3_aa: CASSVAPDRKSGNTIYF

clone_size: -
j_call: TRBJ1-2
v_call: TRBV6-1
cdr3_aa: CASSEGEQGGLYGYTF

clone_size: -
j_call: TRBJ1-4
v_call: TRBV29-1
cdr3_aa: CSGMQGEKLFF

clone_size: -
j_call: TRBJ2-2
v_call: TRBV28
cdr3_aa: CATDGGPGELFF

clone_size: -
j_call: TRBJ2-5
v_call: TRBV11-1
cdr3_aa: CASSVAGETQYF

clone_size: -
j_call: TRBJ2-2
v_call: TRBV19
cdr3_aa: CASSPDRGAGELFF

clone_size: -
j_call: TRBJ2-7
v_call: TRBV7-9
cdr3_aa: CASSPPFRDSNSYEQYF

clone_size: -
j_call: TRBJ2-1
v_call: TRBV2
cdr3_aa: CASSVVEWSSYNEQFF

clone_size: -
j_call: TRBJ2-3
v_call: TRBV28
cdr3_aa: CASLHSQGRFTDTQYF

clone_size: -
j_call: TRBJ2-3
v_call: TRBV5-4
cdr3_aa: CASRLDRGWTDTQYF

clone_size: -
j_call: TRBJ2-1
v_call: TRBV6-5
cdr3_aa: CASSSPRTGMGNEQFF

clone_size: -
j_call: TRBJ2-2
v_call: TRBV5-1
cdr3_aa: CASSLASGNTGELFF

clone_size: -
j_call: TRBJ2-7
v_call: TRBV7-2
cdr3_aa: CASSRGTSGRRTYEQYF

clone_size: -
j_call: TRBJ1-1
v_call: TRBV7-8
cdr3_aa: CASSLVGASLNTEAFF

clone_size: -
j_call: TRBJ2-3
v_call: TRBV9
cdr3_aa: CASSVDETTDTQYF

clone_size: once
j_call: TRBJ2-3
v_call: TRBV7-9
cdr3_aa: CASSSGGQGKYF

clone_size: -
j_call: TRBJ1-2
v_call: TRBV5-6
cdr3_aa: CASSLGRNYGYTF

clone_size: -
j_call: TRBJ2-5
v_call: TRBV6-5
cdr3_aa: CASSYSPTSGETQYF

clone_size: once
j_call: TRBJ2-7
v_call: TRBV6-4
cdr3_aa: CASSDSPGSGYEQYF

clone_size: -
j_call: TRBJ1-1
v_call: TRBV11-1
cdr3_aa: CASSLAGTGRMNTEAFF

clone_size: -
j_call: TRBJ2-3
v_call: TRBV5-1
cdr3_aa: CASSTGTSGGVTQYF

clone_size: few
j_call: TRBJ1-2
v_call: TRBV30
cdr3_aa: CAWSVQGGVGYTF